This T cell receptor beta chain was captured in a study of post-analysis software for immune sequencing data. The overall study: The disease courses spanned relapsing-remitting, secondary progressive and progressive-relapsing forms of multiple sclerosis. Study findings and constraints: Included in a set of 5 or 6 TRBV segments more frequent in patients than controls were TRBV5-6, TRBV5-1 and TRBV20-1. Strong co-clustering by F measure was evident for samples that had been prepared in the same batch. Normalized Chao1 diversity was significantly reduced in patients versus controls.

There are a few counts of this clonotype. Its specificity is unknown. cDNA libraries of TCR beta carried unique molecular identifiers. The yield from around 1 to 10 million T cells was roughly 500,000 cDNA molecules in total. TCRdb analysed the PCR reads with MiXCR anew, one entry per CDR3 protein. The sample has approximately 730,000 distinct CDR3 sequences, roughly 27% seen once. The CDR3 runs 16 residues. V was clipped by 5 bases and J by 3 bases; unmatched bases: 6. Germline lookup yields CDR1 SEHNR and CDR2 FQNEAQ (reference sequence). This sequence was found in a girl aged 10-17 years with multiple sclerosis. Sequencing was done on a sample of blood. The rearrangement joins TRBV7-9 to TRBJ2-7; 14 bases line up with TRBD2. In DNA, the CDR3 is TGTGCCAGCAGCGCCCGACTAGCGGGAGGGAGCTACGAGCAGTACTTC. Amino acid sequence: CASSARLAGGSYEQYF.